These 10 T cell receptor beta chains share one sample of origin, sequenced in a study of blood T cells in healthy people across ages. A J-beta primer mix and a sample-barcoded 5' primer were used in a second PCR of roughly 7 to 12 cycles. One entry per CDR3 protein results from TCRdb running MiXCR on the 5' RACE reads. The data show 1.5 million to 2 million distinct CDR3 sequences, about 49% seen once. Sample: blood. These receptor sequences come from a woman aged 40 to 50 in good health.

This CDR3 reads CASSWTRGGTDTQYF. The CDR3 bases are TGCGCCAGCAGCTGGACTAGGGGGGGCACAGATACGCAGTATTTT. The chain carries TRBV4-3 and TRBJ2-3; D possibly corresponds to TRBD2 (7 bases). Trimming cost V 5 bases and J 1 base, with 13 bases left between them. Germline-derived CDR1 and CDR2 are LGHNA and YSLEER. The CDR3 extends over 15 amino acids.

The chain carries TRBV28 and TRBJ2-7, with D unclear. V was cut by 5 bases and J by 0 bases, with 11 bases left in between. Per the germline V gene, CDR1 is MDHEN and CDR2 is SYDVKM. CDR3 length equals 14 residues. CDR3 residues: CASSPQKPSYEQYF. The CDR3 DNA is TGTGCCAGCAGTCCCCAGAAACCCTCCTACGAGCAGTACTTC.

CDR3 sequence reads: CASITNGGFSYEQYF. Here the CDR3 DNA reads TGTGCCAGCATCACTAACGGGGGGTTCTCTTACGAGCAGTACTTC. The rearrangement links TRBV6-1 to TRBJ2-5, with 7 bases identical to TRBD2. The J call may be in error: the DNA end matches TRBJ2-7 better. The CDR3 covers 15 residues. Per the germline V gene, CDR1 is MNHNS and CDR2 is SASEGT.

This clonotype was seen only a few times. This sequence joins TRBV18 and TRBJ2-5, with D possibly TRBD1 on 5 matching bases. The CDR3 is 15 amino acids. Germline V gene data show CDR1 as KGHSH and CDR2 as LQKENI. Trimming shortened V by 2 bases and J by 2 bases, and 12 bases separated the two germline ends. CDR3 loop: CASSPGKTAQETQYF. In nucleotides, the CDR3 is TGTGCCAGCTCACCAGGGAAGACAGCACAAGAGACCCAGTACTTC.

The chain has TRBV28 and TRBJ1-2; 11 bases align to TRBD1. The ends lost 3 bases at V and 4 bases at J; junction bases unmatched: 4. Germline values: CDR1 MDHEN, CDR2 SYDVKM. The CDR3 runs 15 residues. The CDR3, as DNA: TGTGCCAGCAGTTTGTGGACAGGGGGCATCTATGGCTACACCTTC. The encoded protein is CASSLWTGGIYGYTF.

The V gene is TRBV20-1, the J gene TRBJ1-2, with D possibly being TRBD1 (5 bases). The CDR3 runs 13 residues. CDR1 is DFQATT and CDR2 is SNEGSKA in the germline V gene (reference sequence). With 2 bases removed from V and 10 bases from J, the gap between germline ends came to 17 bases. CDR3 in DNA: TGCAGTGCTAGACACATGGGGCTAGATGACTACACCTTC. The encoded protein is CSARHMGLDDYTF.

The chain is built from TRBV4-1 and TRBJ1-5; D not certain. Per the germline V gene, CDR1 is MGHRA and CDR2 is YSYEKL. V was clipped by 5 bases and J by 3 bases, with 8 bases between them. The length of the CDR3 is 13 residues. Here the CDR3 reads CASSVHLNQPQHF. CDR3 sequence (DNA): TGCGCCAGCAGCGTCCACCTCAATCAGCCCCAGCATTTT.

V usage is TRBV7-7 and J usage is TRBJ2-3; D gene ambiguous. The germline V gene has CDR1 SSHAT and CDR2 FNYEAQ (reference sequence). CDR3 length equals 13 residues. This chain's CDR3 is CASSDAFTDTQYF. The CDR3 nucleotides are TGTGCTAGTTCGGACGCCTTCACAGATACGCAGTATTTT.

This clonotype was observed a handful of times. In DNA, the CDR3 is TGTGCCAGCAGCCACAGGGGAGGCGTTGCTGGCGAGCAGTACTTC. This gives the protein CASSHRGGVAGEQYF. This chain uses TRBV6-1 with TRBJ2-5, with TRBD1 as a possible D gene (7 bases). Near its end, the DNA agrees better with TRBJ2-7, so the J call may be wrong. Germline V CDR1 and CDR2: MNHNS, SASEGT. The CDR3 is 15 amino acids.

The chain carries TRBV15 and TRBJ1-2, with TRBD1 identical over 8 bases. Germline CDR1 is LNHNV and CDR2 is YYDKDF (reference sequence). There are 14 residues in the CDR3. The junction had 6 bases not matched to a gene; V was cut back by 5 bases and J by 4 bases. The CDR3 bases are TGTGCCACCAGCTCGCTTGACAGGGGCTATGGCTACACCTTC. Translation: CATSSLDRGYGYTF.